The present TCR beta chain was sequenced within a study of blood T cell repertoires in COVID-19. Study-level background: COVID-19 samples, acute and convalescent, were from the United States, Italy and Spain. In each case, the material was cDNA or gDNA derived from T cells, B-cell-depleted T cells, or PBMCs.

Under the authors' procedure: Scientists estimated how many nucleated cells there were by amplifying reference gene primers. Produced via immunoSEQ multiplex PCR; TCRdb's table is partial and in-frame only. That table supplies the V and J calls and clone size; D and trimming were determined from the DNA. The data contain about 190,000 clones, nearly 85% of them singletons. This clonotype originated in a woman in her 30s with acute or convalescent COVID-19. Sequencing was done on a sample of peripheral blood.

This CDR3 reads CASRAGVPNEKLFF. For the CDR3, the DNA is TGTGCCAGCAGGGCAGGGGTCCCTAATGAAAAACTGTTTTTT. This chain uses TRBV2 with TRBJ1-4; the D gene is possibly TRBD1 (6 bases). Germline V gives CDR1 SNHLY, CDR2 FYNNEI. Trimming left V 6 bases short and J 3 bases short, with 11 bases between. This CDR3 is 14 amino acids long.